This is a list of T cell receptor beta chains from one sample in a study of cytomegalovirus exposure and HLA in healthy donors. The protocol was immunoSEQ multiplex PCR, while the TCRdb copy is restricted to in-frame clones and leaves out a portion. The profile shows tens of thousands of clones, 85% to 95% of them singletons. The sequenced sample was PBMCs. These receptors all come from a woman aged 18-35 years in good health and CMV-seronegative. The CDR3 runs from the conserved cysteine through the conserved F or W. Fields, in order: CDR3 length, J gene, clone size, D gene, V gene, CDR3 protein, CDR3 DNA. The D gene is left open where the match is weak. Size is stated for part of the rows, as once, few or many counts, or as a class when the clone is expanded.

len: 16; j_gene: TRBJ2-5; abundance: few; d_gene: TRBD2; v_gene: TRBV5-1; CDR3aa: CASSLLAGGRQETQYF; CDR3nt: TGCGCCAGCAGCCTCTTGGCGGGGGGGCGTCAAGAGACCCAGTACTTC
len: 13; j_gene: TRBJ1-2; abundance: .; d_gene: TRBD1; v_gene: TRBV29-1; CDR3aa: CSVGEDRANGYTF; CDR3nt: TGCAGCGTCGGGGAAGACAGGGCAAATGGCTACACCTTC
len: 15; j_gene: TRBJ2-3; abundance: .; d_gene: TRBD2; v_gene: TRBV30; CDR3aa: CAWGRSGRGTDTQYF; CDR3nt: TGTGCCTGGGGTCGGAGCGGGAGAGGGACAGATACGCAGTATTTT
len: 13; j_gene: TRBJ2-7; abundance: .; d_gene: .; v_gene: TRBV7-2; CDR3aa: CASTREGFYEQYF; CDR3nt: TGTGCCAGCACCCGAGAGGGATTCTACGAGCAGTACTTC
len: 15; j_gene: TRBJ2-7; abundance: .; d_gene: .; v_gene: TRBV7-6; CDR3aa: CASSPTLRGLYEQYF; CDR3nt: TGTGCCAGCAGCCCAACCCTCCGGGGTTTGTACGAGCAGTACTTC
len: 15; j_gene: TRBJ2-7; abundance: .; d_gene: TRBD1; v_gene: TRBV27; CDR3aa: CASSLAGTGGYEQYF; CDR3nt: TGTGCCAGCAGCCTCGCCGGGACAGGGGGATACGAGCAGTACTTC
len: 13; j_gene: TRBJ1-4; abundance: .; d_gene: .; v_gene: TRBV28; CDR3aa: CASNTATNEKLFF; CDR3nt: TGTGCCAGTAACACAGCAACTAATGAAAAACTGTTTTTT
len: 12; j_gene: TRBJ1-1; abundance: once; d_gene: .; v_gene: TRBV19; CDR3aa: CASSIARSEAFF; CDR3nt: TGTGCCAGTAGTATAGCACGGTCTGAAGCTTTCTTT
len: 14; j_gene: TRBJ1-3; abundance: .; d_gene: TRBD1; v_gene: TRBV14; CDR3aa: CASSLTGAPNTIYF; CDR3nt: TGTGCCAGCAGTCTGACAGGGGCCCCAAACACCATATATTTT
len: 15; j_gene: TRBJ2-2; abundance: .; d_gene: TRBD1; v_gene: TRBV27; CDR3aa: CASSWGQGRAGELFF; CDR3nt: TGTGCCAGCAGTTGGGGACAGGGGAGGGCCGGGGAGCTGTTTTTT
len: 16; j_gene: TRBJ2-5; abundance: .; d_gene: TRBD2; v_gene: TRBV5-1; CDR3aa: CASSSRAGGGQETQYF; CDR3nt: TGCGCCAGCAGCTCCCGAGCGGGAGGTGGGCAAGAGACCCAGTACTTC
len: 16; j_gene: TRBJ2-7; abundance: .; d_gene: TRBD1; v_gene: TRBV28; CDR3aa: CASSATGTGGSYEQYF; CDR3nt: TGTGCCAGCAGTGCGACCGGGACAGGGGGTTCCTACGAGCAGTACTTC
len: 16; j_gene: TRBJ2-7; abundance: few; d_gene: TRBD2; v_gene: TRBV28; CDR3aa: CASSPLPWEGPYEQYF; CDR3nt: TGTGCCAGCAGTCCCCTCCCCTGGGAGGGTCCCTACGAGCAGTACTTC
len: 14; j_gene: TRBJ2-1; abundance: .; d_gene: .; v_gene: TRBV6-5; CDR3aa: CASSYGTYYNEQFF; CDR3nt: TGTGCCAGCAGTTACGGGACATATTACAATGAGCAGTTCTTC
len: 17; j_gene: TRBJ2-1; abundance: .; d_gene: .; v_gene: TRBV14; CDR3aa: CASSQGAGESTGREQFF; CDR3nt: TGTGCCAGCAGCCAAGGTGCGGGCGAATCGACTGGTCGTGAGCAGTTCTTC
len: 13; j_gene: TRBJ2-7; abundance: .; d_gene: .; v_gene: TRBV7-9; CDR3aa: CASSLQGAYEQYF; CDR3nt: TGTGCCAGCAGCTTACAGGGCGCCTACGAGCAGTACTTC
len: 12; j_gene: TRBJ2-1; abundance: .; d_gene: .; v_gene: TRBV7-9; CDR3aa: CASSQTGSEQFF; CDR3nt: TGTGCCAGCAGCCAAACAGGGTCGGAGCAGTTCTTC
len: 12; j_gene: TRBJ2-7; abundance: .; d_gene: .; v_gene: TRBV28; CDR3aa: CASSLSRYEQYF; CDR3nt: TGTGCCAGCAGTTTAAGCAGGTACGAGCAGTACTTC
len: 12; j_gene: TRBJ2-7; abundance: .; d_gene: .; v_gene: TRBV27; CDR3aa: CASSGNYYEQYF; CDR3nt: TGTGCCAGCAGCGGGAACTACTACGAGCAGTACTTC
len: 15; j_gene: TRBJ2-1; abundance: .; d_gene: .; v_gene: TRBV13; CDR3aa: CASSLFPTGKDEQFF; CDR3nt: TGTGCCAGCAGCTTATTCCCGACAGGAAAGGATGAGCAGTTCTTC
len: 16; j_gene: TRBJ2-1; abundance: .; d_gene: .; v_gene: TRBV11-2; CDR3aa: CASSLYTDYSYNEQFF; CDR3nt: TGTGCCAGCAGCTTATATACCGACTACTCCTACAATGAGCAGTTCTTC
len: 17; j_gene: TRBJ2-7; abundance: .; d_gene: TRBD2; v_gene: TRBV12-5; CDR3aa: CASGLALTGLALYEQYF; CDR3nt: TGTGCTAGTGGTTTGGCCTTGACGGGACTAGCGCTCTACGAGCAGTACTTC
len: 16; j_gene: TRBJ2-3; abundance: .; d_gene: TRBD1; v_gene: TRBV7-6; CDR3aa: CASSVGTAPSTDTQYF; CDR3nt: TGTGCCAGCAGCGTGGGGACAGCCCCTAGCACAGATACGCAGTATTTT
len: 12; j_gene: TRBJ2-1; abundance: .; d_gene: .; v_gene: TRBV15; CDR3aa: CATSRVNNEQFF; CDR3nt: TGTGCCACCAGCAGAGTAAACAATGAGCAGTTCTTC
len: 16; j_gene: TRBJ2-5; abundance: .; d_gene: TRBD2; v_gene: TRBV6-4; CDR3aa: CASSDSAGGSIETQYF; CDR3nt: TGTGCCAGCAGTGACTCGGCGGGAGGGAGTATCGAGACCCAGTACTTC
len: 16; j_gene: TRBJ2-7; abundance: .; d_gene: TRBD2; v_gene: TRBV2; CDR3aa: CASVESAGGPSYEQYF; CDR3nt: TGTGCCAGCGTAGAGTCAGCGGGAGGGCCCTCCTACGAGCAGTACTTC
len: 15; j_gene: TRBJ2-7; abundance: .; d_gene: TRBD1; v_gene: TRBV7-6; CDR3aa: CASKKGGDRGYEQYF; CDR3nt: TGTGCCAGCAAAAAAGGGGGGGACAGGGGTTACGAGCAGTACTTC
len: 18; j_gene: TRBJ1-6; abundance: .; d_gene: .; v_gene: TRBV19; CDR3aa: CASSILRQTSSYNSPLHF; CDR3nt: TGTGCCAGTAGTATATTGAGACAGACCAGCTCCTATAATTCACCCCTCCACTTT
len: 17; j_gene: TRBJ2-5; abundance: .; d_gene: TRBD1; v_gene: TRBV25-1; CDR3aa: CASSEVGNRGLGETQYF; CDR3nt: TGTGCCAGCAGTGAAGTGGGGAACAGGGGGCTTGGGGAGACCCAGTACTTC
len: 16; j_gene: TRBJ2-2; abundance: .; d_gene: TRBD1; v_gene: TRBV30; CDR3aa: CAWSGTPGGGTGELFF; CDR3nt: TGTGCCTGGAGTGGGACCCCAGGGGGTGGTACCGGGGAGCTGTTTTTT
len: 15; j_gene: TRBJ2-3; abundance: .; d_gene: .; v_gene: TRBV9; CDR3aa: CASSTGSPTTDTQYF; CDR3nt: TGTGCCAGCAGCACAGGATCACCGACTACAGATACGCAGTATTTT
len: 13; j_gene: TRBJ1-2; abundance: .; d_gene: .; v_gene: TRBV29-1; CDR3aa: CSVADRPDYGYTF; CDR3nt: TGCAGCGTGGCTGACAGGCCTGACTATGGCTACACCTTC
len: 16; j_gene: TRBJ1-4; abundance: .; d_gene: TRBD1; v_gene: TRBV7-9; CDR3aa: CASSPRGGQENEKLFF; CDR3nt: TGTGCCAGCAGCCCAAGGGGGGGACAGGAGAATGAAAAACTGTTTTTT
len: 16; j_gene: TRBJ2-3; abundance: .; d_gene: TRBD1; v_gene: TRBV29-1; CDR3aa: CSVHNPRTGDTDTQYF; CDR3nt: TGCAGCGTCCACAACCCAAGAACAGGGGACACAGATACGCAGTATTTT
len: 14; j_gene: TRBJ1-1; abundance: .; d_gene: .; v_gene: TRBV30; CDR3aa: CAWGKPPVRREAFF; CDR3nt: TGTGCCTGGGGAAAACCTCCAGTGAGGCGGGAAGCTTTCTTT
len: 15; j_gene: TRBJ2-1; abundance: .; d_gene: TRBD2; v_gene: TRBV10-3; CDR3aa: CAIRKAGGDGIEQFF; CDR3nt: TGTGCCATCAGAAAAGCGGGGGGCGATGGGATTGAGCAGTTCTTC
len: 14; j_gene: TRBJ1-6; abundance: .; d_gene: TRBD1; v_gene: TRBV4-1; CDR3aa: CASKMDRVNSPLHF; CDR3nt: TGCGCCAGTAAGATGGACAGGGTCAATTCACCCCTCCACTTT
len: 14; j_gene: TRBJ2-7; abundance: .; d_gene: .; v_gene: TRBV9; CDR3aa: CASSAYESSYEQYF; CDR3nt: TGTGCCAGCAGCGCCTATGAGAGCTCCTACGAGCAGTACTTC
len: 12; j_gene: TRBJ1-2; abundance: .; d_gene: .; v_gene: TRBV10-3; CDR3aa: CATQGPSYGYTF; CDR3nt: TGTGCCACCCAGGGCCCCTCCTATGGCTACACCTTC
len: 16; j_gene: TRBJ2-7; abundance: .; d_gene: TRBD1; v_gene: TRBV27; CDR3aa: CASSLWLGQVGYEQYF; CDR3nt: TGTGCCAGCAGTTTATGGTTAGGACAGGTGGGTTACGAGCAGTACTTC
len: 13; j_gene: TRBJ2-2; abundance: .; d_gene: .; v_gene: TRBV6-5; CDR3aa: CASSPGTTGELFF; CDR3nt: TGTGCCAGCAGCCCGGGAACCACCGGGGAGCTGTTTTTT
len: 14; j_gene: TRBJ1-4; abundance: .; d_gene: TRBD1; v_gene: TRBV19; CDR3aa: CASSRQGKLEKLFF; CDR3nt: TGTGCCAGTAGTAGACAGGGGAAGCTTGAAAAACTGTTTTTT
len: 14; j_gene: TRBJ2-3; abundance: .; d_gene: .; v_gene: TRBV7-9; CDR3aa: CASSPPVLTDTQYF; CDR3nt: TGTGCCAGCAGCCCCCCGGTCCTCACAGATACGCAGTATTTT
len: 13; j_gene: TRBJ1-1; abundance: .; d_gene: .; v_gene: TRBV2; CDR3aa: CASRQGENTEAFF; CDR3nt: TGTGCCAGCCGGCAGGGCGAGAACACTGAAGCTTTCTTT
len: 13; j_gene: TRBJ2-3; abundance: .; d_gene: .; v_gene: TRBV7-2; CDR3aa: CASRTGGTDTQYF; CDR3nt: TGTGCCAGCAGAACGGGGGGCACAGATACGCAGTATTTT
len: 16; j_gene: TRBJ2-5; abundance: .; d_gene: TRBD1; v_gene: TRBV5-6; CDR3aa: CASSFKSPGQQETQYF; CDR3nt: TGTGCCAGCAGCTTCAAATCACCGGGACAGCAAGAGACCCAGTACTTC
len: 13; j_gene: TRBJ2-3; abundance: .; d_gene: TRBD2; v_gene: TRBV7-9; CDR3aa: CASSGSGIDTQYF; CDR3nt: TGTGCCAGCAGCGGAAGCGGGATCGATACGCAGTATTTT
len: 17; j_gene: TRBJ2-3; abundance: few; d_gene: .; v_gene: TRBV5-5; CDR3aa: CASSPLVSQFAPVTQYF; CDR3nt: TGTGCCAGCAGCCCCCTGGTTTCCCAGTTCGCCCCTGTTACGCAGTATTTT
len: 15; j_gene: TRBJ1-2; abundance: once; d_gene: TRBD1; v_gene: TRBV12-5; CDR3aa: CASGLKDRDVYGYTF; CDR3nt: TGTGCTAGTGGTTTGAAGGACAGGGACGTCTATGGCTACACCTTC
len: 14; j_gene: TRBJ1-2; abundance: .; d_gene: .; v_gene: TRBV19; CDR3aa: CASSIGSETNGYTF; CDR3nt: TGTGCCAGTAGTATAGGTTCAGAAACCAATGGCTACACCTTC
len: 11; j_gene: TRBJ2-3; abundance: .; d_gene: .; v_gene: TRBV6-5; CDR3aa: CASSYSTHWYF; CDR3nt: TGTGCCAGCAGTTACTCGACTCACTGGTATTTT
len: 13; j_gene: TRBJ1-1; abundance: .; d_gene: .; v_gene: TRBV29-1; CDR3aa: CSVGVGGNTEAFF; CDR3nt: TGCAGCGTGGGAGTCGGGGGGAACACTGAAGCTTTCTTT
len: 16; j_gene: TRBJ2-6; abundance: .; d_gene: .; v_gene: TRBV5-1; CDR3aa: CASSLGQSSGANVLTF; CDR3nt: TGCGCCAGCAGCTTAGGACAGAGCTCTGGGGCCAACGTCCTGACTTTC